This T cell receptor beta chain was observed in a study of blood T cells in healthy people across ages. The ends lost 2 bases at V and 1 base at J; junction bases unmatched: 6. This CDR3 has 17 amino acids. Each donor was a healthy Caucasian individual from Russia, aged about 6 to 95. This clonotype was counted between two and nine times. Together with a sample-barcoded 5' primer, a J-beta primer mix was included in a second PCR lasting about 6 to 11 cycles. TCRdb used MiXCR to reprocess the 5' RACE reads, holding one entry per CDR3 protein. Among roughly 2 million distinct CDR3 sequences listed, approximately 50% were seen once.

The sample consisted of blood. The V and J genes are TRBV12-3 or TRBV12-4 and TRBJ2-4; 9 bases map to TRBD1. The source of this sequence is a woman aged 35 to 49 in good health. CDR3 DNA: TGTGCCAGCAGTTTAAATACAGGGGGCAGGGCCAAAAACATTCAGTACTTC. It codes for CASSLNTGGRAKNIQYF.